This T cell receptor (beta chain) was captured in a study of cytomegalovirus exposure and HLA in healthy donors. With regard to this clone: The antigen is undetermined.

General study points: Highest at DRB1 and lowest at HLA-C, TCR association rates differed among HLA loci in a later analysis.

CDR3 size: 14 residues. V dropped 4 bases and J dropped 3 bases, with 12 bases sitting between them. Germline values: CDR1 SGHDT, CDR2 YYEEEE. The PCR employed 60 Vbeta primers together with 13 Jbeta primers. Using immunoSEQ multiplex PCR, the repertoire was profiled, and TCRdb retains in-frame clones only, with some absent. Among 120,000 or so clones listed, 70% to 80% were seen once. The chain uses TRBV5-6 and TRBJ2-3; no clear D gene. The sample taken for sequencing was PBMCs. The sequence was obtained from a young man in good health and CMV-seronegative. The CDR3 DNA follows: TGTGCCAGCAGCCCTTCCCAGAGGACAGATACGCAGTATTTT. This codes for CASSPSQRTDTQYF.